These 17 T cell receptor beta chains share one sample of origin, sequenced in a study of T cell responses to AZD1222 COVID-19 vaccine. Data came from immunoSEQ multiplex PCR; TCRdb stores just in-frame clones and leaves some out. This table has around 59,000 clones, 89% appearing once. Specimen: peripheral blood, collected 28 days after the second AZD1222 dose. The receptors come from an adult who received the AZD1222 COVID-19 vaccine.

The J gene is TRBJ1-1, the V gene TRBV5-5; D remains unclear. Germline CDR1 SGHKS, CDR2 YYEKEE (reference sequence). Trimming removed 4 bases from V and 1 base from J, with 11 bases in between. The CDR3 runs 14 residues. CDR3 sequence reads: CASSRSRGNTEAFF. For the CDR3, the DNA is TGTGCCAGCAGCCGGAGCCGGGGGAACACTGAAGCTTTCTTT.

This chain connects TRBV4-3 to TRBJ1-2, with D possibly being TRBD1 (5 bases). Germline values: CDR1 LGHNA, CDR2 YSLEER. The CDR3 length is 13 residues. The V gene lost 1 base and the J gene lost 7 bases, with 10 bases spanning the gap. The CDR3 sequence: CASSQGQGGGYTF. For the CDR3, the DNA is TGCGCCAGCAGCCAAGGGCAGGGTGGTGGCTACACCTTC.

This sequence joins TRBV11-2 and TRBJ2-2; the D gene is possibly TRBD1 (6 bases). Germline assignment: CDR1 SGHAT and CDR2 FQNNGV. This CDR3 spans 17 amino acids. The V end lost 5 bases, the J end lost 4 bases, and 20 bases lay between the germline ends. CDR3 bases: TGTGCCAGCAGCGTCCTCCAAGGGGGTTTGGTCACCGGGGAGCTGTTTTTT. Encoded protein: CASSVLQGGLVTGELFF.

The CDR3 is CASTPSGAGSDTQYF. CDR3 nucleotides: TGTGCCAGCACCCCAAGCGGGGCAGGGTCAGATACGCAGTATTTT. This chain uses TRBV25-1 with TRBJ2-3; 7 nucleotides agree with TRBD2. Trimming took 7 bases from V and 4 from J; bases not matched to a gene: 11. Germline V lookup: CDR1 MGHDK, CDR2 SYGVNS. The CDR3 has 15 amino acids.

V is TRBV5-1 and J is TRBJ2-3; D is undetermined. This CDR3 is 13 amino acids long. V shed 5 bases and J shed 6 bases, with 13 bases lying between them. The germline V gene encodes CDR1 SGHRS and CDR2 YFSETQ. As DNA, the CDR3 is TGCGCCAGCAGGCCGGACCAGTCGGATACGCAGTATTTT. This translates into CASRPDQSDTQYF.

V is TRBV5-1 and J is TRBJ1-1; D possibly corresponds to TRBD1 (6 bases). Deletions cut 7 bases from V and 2 bases from J, with 12 bases between. This CDR3 region has 13 residues. Germline CDR1 reads SGHRS; CDR2 reads YFSETQ. The CDR3: CASGYRENTEAFF. CDR3 DNA sequence: TGCGCCAGCGGCTACAGGGAAAACACTGAAGCTTTCTTT.

The rearrangement uses TRBV6-5 and TRBJ1-5; D gene ambiguous. Germline loops: CDR1 MNHEY, CDR2 SVGAGI. V was pared by 6 bases and J by 4 bases, with 10 bases between. The CDR3 covers 13 residues. The CDR3 region is CASSYGRNQPQHF. CDR3 DNA sequence: TGTGCCAGCAGCTACGGCCGGAATCAGCCCCAGCATTTT.

Here the CDR3 reads CASSFNRVEKLFF. The CDR3 coding sequence is TGTGCCAGCAGCTTCAATAGGGTTGAAAAACTGTTTTTT. This chain connects TRBV7-9 to TRBJ1-4; D not resolved. The CDR3 sequence is 13 residues long. V was cut by 3 bases and J by 7 bases, with 9 bases left in between. CDR1 is SEHNR, CDR2 FQNEAQ, per germline (reference sequence).

The chain uses TRBV6-4 and TRBJ2-1, with TRBD2 matching 14 bases. This CDR3 comprises 16 residues. CDR1 and CDR2 (germline): MRHNA, SNTAGT. The junction had 10 bases not matched to a gene; V was cut back by 9 bases and J by 6 bases. CDR3 coding DNA: TGTGCCAGAGCTCGACTAGCGGGGGGGCTGGGCAATGAGCAGTTCTTC. It is translated as CARARLAGGLGNEQFF.

CDR3 region: CASNKVSTDTQYF. The CDR3 region has the DNA TGTGCCAGCAATAAGGTTAGCACAGATACGCAGTATTTT. J is TRBJ2-3 and V is TRBV28, with unresolved D. CDR1 MDHEN and CDR2 SYDVKM come from the germline V gene. With 7 bases removed from V and 0 bases from J, the gap between germline ends came to 8 bases. The CDR3 runs 13 residues. Looking up the rest from reference TRBV28 and TRBJ2-3 gives the full variable domain: DVKVTQSSRYLVKRTGEKVFLECVQDMDHENMFWYRQDPGLGLRLIYFSYDVKMKEKGDIPEGYSVSREKKERFSLILESASTNQTSMYLCASNKVSTDTQYFGPGTRLTVL.

In this sample, this clone turned up once. The V call is TRBV5-1, the J call TRBJ2-7; 8 positions match TRBD2. CDR1 and CDR2 from the germline V gene are SGHRS and YFSETQ. This CDR3 spans 14 amino acids. The V segment lost 2 bases and the J segment 3 bases; nucleotides outside the gene matches: 4. The DNA of the CDR3 is TGCGCCAGCAGCTTATACGGGGGGGACTACGAGCAGTACTTC. Amino acid sequence: CASSLYGGDYEQYF.

The chain couples TRBV6-2 or TRBV6-3 to TRBJ2-3; the D is unclear. This CDR3 has 16 residues. Trimming stripped 0 bases from V and 0 bases from J, with 10 bases between. Germline lookup yields CDR1 MNHEY and CDR2 SVGEGT. CDR3 DNA sequence: TGTGCCAGCAGTTACTCGAAAGGCCCTAGCACAGATACGCAGTATTTT. Translated, it gives CASSYSKGPSTDTQYF.

The chain couples TRBV5-4 to TRBJ2-7; 11 bases map to TRBD1. V shed 4 bases and J 3 bases; nucleotides not matched to a gene: 3. Germline V CDR1 and CDR2: SGHNT, YYREEE (reference sequence). The CDR3 covers 14 residues. The CDR3 spells CASSVGQGVYEQYF. In nucleotides, the CDR3 is TGTGCCAGCAGCGTGGGACAGGGGGTCTACGAGCAGTACTTC.

The chain couples TRBV10-2 to TRBJ2-7, with TRBD1 identical over 8 bases. Germline V gene sequence: CDR1 WSHSY, CDR2 SAAADI. The CDR3 has 15 amino acids. Trimming cost V 6 bases and J 4 bases; bases outside gene matches: 11. Here the CDR3 reads CASRNTQGAMYEQYF. CDR3 nucleotide sequence: TGCGCCAGCAGGAATACTCAGGGGGCGATGTACGAGCAGTACTTC.

The rearrangement joins TRBV27 to TRBJ1-1, with unresolved D. The germline gives CDR1 MNHEY, CDR2 SMNVEV (reference sequence). V was shortened by 3 bases and J by 0 bases, with 11 bases between the two germline ends. The length of the CDR3 is 15 residues. The CDR3 DNA reads TGTGCCAGCAGTTTTAACATTAAGATGAACACTGAAGCTTTCTTT. Protein: CASSFNIKMNTEAFF.

The gene calls are TRBV19 and TRBJ2-7; 9 bases line up with TRBD1. The germline V gene encodes CDR1 LNHDA and CDR2 SQIVND (reference sequence). The junction had 13 bases not matched to a gene; V was cut back by 5 bases and J by 5 bases. This CDR3 is built from 16 residues. The CDR3 here is CASSQRVGTGPNEQYF. DNA of the CDR3: TGTGCCAGTAGTCAACGGGTCGGGACAGGGCCCAACGAGCAGTACTTC.

V gene TRBV6-2 or TRBV6-3 combines with J gene TRBJ1-5; tentatively, D is TRBD1 (5 bases). CDR1 is MNHEY, CDR2 SVGEGT, per germline. Trimming stripped 6 bases from V and 3 bases from J, with 18 bases between. This CDR3 is built from 16 residues. CDR3 protein: CASSQGGRGNNQPQHF. DNA for the CDR3: TGTGCCAGCAGCCAAGGCGGGAGGGGCAACAATCAGCCCCAGCATTTT.